Sequencing of this T cell receptor (beta chain) was carried out in a study of T cell changes during pregnancy in multiple sclerosis. Assay used: immunoSEQ multiplex PCR; TCRdb lists only in-frame clones, some missing. The data hold 15,000 to 20,000 clones, with 70% to 90% observed a single time. This clonotype was obtained from a female donor in good health, enrolled as a control in a pregnancy study. Here the sequenced sample was CD4+ T cells from peripheral blood mononuclear cells, taken in the first trimester of pregnancy.

The DNA of the CDR3 is TGTGCCAGCAGCTTAGGACGGACTAGCGGGAGGTACGAGCAGTACTTC. Translation gives CASSLGRTSGRYEQYF. The chain is built from TRBV13 and TRBJ2-5; 14 bases fit TRBD2. The J call could be wrong; TRBJ2-7 is a better fit for the DNA end. In germline, CDR1 is PRHDT, CDR2 FYEKMQ (reference sequence). CDR3 length: 16 residues.